This TCR beta chain was profiled in a study of blood T cell repertoires in COVID-19. CDR1 is ENHRY and CDR2 is SYGVKD in the germline V gene. The ends lost 7 bases at V and 4 bases at J; junction bases unmatched: 6. The CDR3 is 13 residues long. Generated by immunoSEQ multiplex PCR, the TCRdb table keeps only in-frame clones and is missing some. The data hold about 60,000 clones, with roughly three quarters observed a single time. The V and J genes are TRBV10-3 and TRBJ1-2, with 7 bases aligning to TRBD1. The source of this sequence is a man aged 50-59 years with active or convalescent COVID-19. Sequencing was carried out using peripheral blood. The CDR3: CAIKGTEFYGYTF. DNA of the CDR3: TGTGCCATCAAAGGGACAGAGTTCTATGGCTACACCTTC.